The 26 T cell receptor beta chains below come from one sample, sequenced in a study of cytomegalovirus exposure and HLA in healthy donors. In the PCR, 60 Vbeta and 13 Jbeta primers were used. TCRdb's table, derived via immunoSEQ multiplex PCR, lists solely in-frame clones and lacks some. Here the sample table reports about 170,000 clones. The sequenced sample consisted of PBMCs. The receptors shown here come from a woman aged 60-70 years in good health and CMV-seronegative.

This rearrangement joins TRBV7-2 to TRBJ2-7; unclear D gene. The CDR3 runs 15 residues. Trimming took 1 base from V and 0 from J, leaving 10 bases between them. CDR1 and CDR2 from the germline V gene are SGHTA and FQGNSA. This CDR3 reads CASSLEYASSYEQYF. The CDR3 nucleotides are TGTGCCAGCAGCTTAGAATATGCGAGCTCCTACGAGCAGTACTTC.

V is TRBV2 and J is TRBJ1-1; the D gene is possibly TRBD1 (5 bases). Germline V CDR1 and CDR2: SNHLY, FYNNEI. Trimming stripped 4 bases from V and 10 bases from J, with 16 bases between. This CDR3 is 13 amino acids long. The DNA of the CDR3 is TGTGCCAGCAGTGTGCAGGGTAATTCGGGAGCTTTCTTT. Translated: CASSVQGNSGAFF.

The chain carries TRBV6-1 and TRBJ2-5; tentative D call: TRBD2 (5 bases). With 7 bases removed from V and 9 bases from J, the gap between germline ends came to 15 bases. From germline, CDR1 is MNHNS and CDR2 SASEGT. This CDR3 has 12 residues. The CDR3 bases are TGTGCCAGCACCTTTGGAGGATCCGCCCAGTACTTC. Translated: CASTFGGSAQYF.

The chain combines TRBV9 with TRBJ1-5; 7 bases map to TRBD1. With 0 bases clipped from V and 9 bases from J, the junction kept 6 bases outside the gene matches. The CDR3 contains 14 residues. Per the germline V gene, CDR1 is SGDLS and CDR2 is YYNGEE. CDR3 coding DNA: TGTGCCAGCAGCGTAGACGGGACAGCAGGGCCCCAGCATTTT. As protein: CASSVDGTAGPQHF.

The V and J genes are TRBV12-5 and TRBJ2-3, with D maybe TRBD2 (6 bases). V lost 2 bases to trimming and J lost 0 bases, with 12 bases between them. The germline V gene encodes CDR1 LGHNT and CDR2 FRNRAP. CDR3 size: 16 residues. The CDR3 DNA reads TGTGCTAGTGGTTTGAGGAGGGCCTCTAGCACAGATACGCAGTATTTT. This translates into CASGLRRASSTDTQYF.

This chain connects TRBV2 to TRBJ2-3; D possibly corresponds to TRBD1 (7 bases). From germline, CDR1 is SNHLY and CDR2 FYNNEI. Deletions cut 3 bases from V and 5 bases from J, with 9 bases between. This CDR3 comprises 13 residues. The chain's CDR3 is CASSDRGVDTQYF. In DNA, the CDR3 is TGTGCCAGCAGTGACAGGGGGGTAGATACGCAGTATTTT.

This chain connects TRBV7-9 to TRBJ1-1; no clear D gene. The V gene's germline CDR1 is SEHNR and CDR2 FQNEAQ (reference sequence). The CDR3 spans 15 residues. V lost 1 base to trimming and J lost 4 bases, with 13 bases between them. The CDR3, as DNA: TGTGCCAGCAGCTTAGGAGAGGGCGAGTTCACTGAAGCTTTCTTT. Translated, it gives CASSLGEGEFTEAFF. The variable domain in full, with the rest retrieved from reference TRBV7-9 and TRBJ1-1, is DTGVSQNPRHKITKRGQNVTFRCDPISEHNRLYWYRQTLGQGPEFLTYFQNEAQLEKSRLLSDRFSAERPKGSFSTLEIQRTEQGDSAMYLCASSLGEGEFTEAFFGQGTRLTVV.

The chain couples TRBV11-2 to TRBJ2-4; 8 bases are a match to TRBD2. The V gene's germline CDR1 is SGHAT and CDR2 FQNNGV. This CDR3 comprises 14 residues. Unmatched junction bases numbered 5, after V lost 3 bases and J lost 7 bases. The CDR3 spells CASSFGGGLNIQYF. Written as DNA, the CDR3 is TGTGCCAGCAGCTTCGGCGGGGGGCTGAACATTCAGTACTTC.

The chain recombines TRBV27 with TRBJ1-2, with D unclear. Trimming pared 7 bases from V and 5 bases from J, leaving 17 bases between. Per germline, CDR1 MNHEY and CDR2 SMNVEV (reference sequence). The CDR3 length is 14 residues. DNA of the CDR3: TGTGCCAGCAAGAGTTCTCCCCAGGCATATGGCTACACCTTC. It codes for CASKSSPQAYGYTF.

V usage is TRBV19 and J usage is TRBJ1-1; D might be TRBD1 (5 bases). Trimming shortened V by 8 bases and J by 1 base, and 14 bases separated the two germline ends. CDR3 length: 14 amino acids. Per germline, CDR1 LNHDA and CDR2 SQIVND (reference sequence). The CDR3 DNA reads TGTGCCAGTCGAAGGAGGGGAACGAACACTGAAGCTTTCTTT. Translated: CASRRRGTNTEAFF.

The rearrangement uses TRBV30 and TRBJ1-4, with TRBD1 matching 7 bases. The germline CDR1 and CDR2 sequences are GTSNPN and SVGIG (reference sequence). CDR3 length: 14 amino acids. V lost 6 bases and J lost 8; bases outside the gene matches: 12. The CDR3 bases are TGTGCCTGTAACAGGGGCCGCCTTGGGGAAAAACTGTTTTTT. Translated, it gives CACNRGRLGEKLFF.

J is TRBJ2-2 and V is TRBV5-5; D is unresolved. The CDR3 totals 15 residues. Trimming took 4 bases from V and 1 from J, leaving 11 bases between them. CDR1 and CDR2 (germline): SGHKS, YYEKEE (reference sequence). The CDR3: CASSPLSLNTGELFF. The CDR3 DNA is TGTGCCAGCAGCCCCCTCTCCTTGAACACCGGGGAGCTGTTTTTT.

V is TRBV29-1 and J is TRBJ2-1; 7 positions match TRBD2. The germline V gene encodes CDR1 SQVTM and CDR2 ANQGSEA. CDR3 length: 12 amino acids. The V segment lost 7 bases and the J segment 9 bases; nucleotides outside the gene matches: 9. The DNA for the CDR3 is TGCAGCGGAAGACTAGCCCGAGGTGAGCAGTTCTTC. Encoded protein: CSGRLARGEQFF.

V is TRBV6-6 and J is TRBJ2-1; 7 bases are shared with TRBD1. Germline V gene sequence: CDR1 MNHNY, CDR2 SVGAGI (reference sequence). V was pared by 1 base and J by 1 base, with 4 bases of the junction left unmatched. The CDR3 is 16 residues long. The chain's CDR3 is CASSYLGRGSYNEQFF. The CDR3 DNA reads TGTGCCAGCAGTTACTTAGGCAGGGGGTCCTACAATGAGCAGTTCTTC.

V gene TRBV4-2 combines with J gene TRBJ1-2, with D unresolved. V lost 0 bases to trimming and J lost 7 bases, with 18 bases between them. The CDR3 consists of 16 residues. Germline V gene sequence: CDR1 LGHNA, CDR2 YNFKEQ. The CDR3 coding sequence is TGTGCCAGCAGCCAAGATCGATTTTTGGAGGGTGGTGGCTACACCTTC. Residues: CASSQDRFLEGGGYTF.

The rearrangement uses TRBV5-8 and TRBJ1-1; the D gene is possibly TRBD1 (6 bases). This CDR3 has 13 amino acids. From germline, CDR1 is SGHTS and CDR2 YDEGEE. V was trimmed by 3 bases and J by 5 bases, leaving 11 bases between them. DNA for the CDR3: TGTGCCAGCAGCTGGGGGCGAAGGACTGAAGCTTTCTTT. This encodes CASSWGRRTEAFF.

V usage is TRBV29-1 and J usage is TRBJ1-4; D unclear. Trimming left V 7 bases short and J 6 bases short, with 9 bases between. Germline-derived CDR1 and CDR2 are SQVTM and ANQGSEA. The CDR3 consists of 11 residues. The CDR3 DNA follows: TGCAGCGGTCGGTTGGATGAAAAACTGTTTTTT. This gives the protein CSGRLDEKLFF.

The CDR3 here is CASSKALEAEAFF. In DNA form, the CDR3 reads TGTGCCAGCTCAAAAGCCCTCGAGGCTGAAGCTTTCTTT. This chain links TRBV18 with TRBJ1-1; D is ambiguous. The germline V gene has CDR1 KGHSH and CDR2 LQKENI. V lost 5 bases, J lost 6 bases, and 13 bases lay in between. The CDR3 is made up of 13 amino acids.

V gene TRBV2 combines with J gene TRBJ2-5; D is perhaps TRBD2 (6 bases). CDR1 is SNHLY and CDR2 is FYNNEI in the germline V gene. The V gene lost 6 bases and the J gene lost 5 bases, with 13 bases spanning the gap. The length of the CDR3 is 13 residues. CDR3 in DNA: TGTGCCAGCAGGCGGGGAGGAGGGGAGACCCAGTACTTC. Translation gives CASRRGGGETQYF.

The rearrangement joins TRBV7-8 to TRBJ1-3; 7 bases are a match to TRBD1. Germline lookup yields CDR1 SGHVS and CDR2 FQNEAQ. Trimming cost V 5 bases and J 1 base; bases outside gene matches: 5. CDR3 length: 15 amino acids. The CDR3 here is CASSLQGRSGNTIYF. As DNA, the CDR3 is TGTGCCAGCAGCCTACAGGGGAGATCTGGAAACACCATATATTTT.

V and J are TRBV9 and TRBJ2-5, with TRBD2 matching over 10 bases. The CDR3 has 17 amino acids. V shed 0 bases and J 5 bases; nucleotides not matched to a gene: 10. Looked up from germline, CDR1 is SGDLS and CDR2 is YYNGEE. The CDR3 here is CASSVAVSGGAYETQYF. As DNA, the CDR3 is TGTGCCAGCAGCGTAGCTGTCAGCGGGGGGGCCTATGAGACCCAGTACTTC.

This chain joins TRBV5-1 and TRBJ2-1; 13 bases agree with TRBD2. Germline assignment: CDR1 SGHRS and CDR2 YFSETQ. V shed 4 bases and J 14 bases; nucleotides not matched to a gene: 12. This CDR3 has 15 residues. CDR3 in amino acids: CASSPYPGTSGTKFF. The CDR3 nucleotides are TGCGCCAGCAGCCCGTACCCCGGGACTAGCGGGACAAAGTTCTTC.

The chain couples TRBV6-5 to TRBJ1-2; D may be TRBD1 (6 bases). The CDR3 covers 13 residues. Germline values: CDR1 MNHEY, CDR2 SVGAGI. V gave up 5 bases and J gave up 4 bases, with 11 bases separating them. CDR3 in DNA: TGTGCCAGCAGTCGGGACAACGGCTATGGCTACACCTTC. This translates into CASSRDNGYGYTF.

The rearrangement uses TRBV7-2 and TRBJ2-7; D uncertain. Trimming took 1 base from V and 2 from J, leaving 15 bases between them. CDR1 and CDR2 (germline): SGHTA, FQGNSA. The CDR3 consists of 16 residues. CDR3 in amino acids: CASSLGKRALTYEQYF. The CDR3, as DNA: TGTGCCAGCAGCTTAGGCAAGAGAGCTCTAACCTACGAGCAGTACTTC.

V is TRBV7-3 and J is TRBJ2-7; maybe TRBD1 (6 bases). This CDR3 spans 15 amino acids. Trimming removed 2 bases from V and 1 base from J, with 12 bases in between. CDR1 and CDR2 (germline): SGHTA, FQGTGA. The CDR3 is CASSLGQIRSYEQYF. The CDR3 bases are TGTGCCAGCAGCTTAGGACAGATAAGGTCCTACGAGCAGTACTTC.

The V and J genes are TRBV18 and TRBJ2-5; TRBD2 might be the D (5 bases). V shed 3 bases and J shed 2 bases, with 7 bases lying between them. Germline loops: CDR1 KGHSH, CDR2 LQKENI. The CDR3 runs to 13 residues. CDR3 coding DNA: TGTGCCAGCTCACCCGGGATTCAAGAGACCCAGTACTTC. It yields the protein CASSPGIQETQYF.